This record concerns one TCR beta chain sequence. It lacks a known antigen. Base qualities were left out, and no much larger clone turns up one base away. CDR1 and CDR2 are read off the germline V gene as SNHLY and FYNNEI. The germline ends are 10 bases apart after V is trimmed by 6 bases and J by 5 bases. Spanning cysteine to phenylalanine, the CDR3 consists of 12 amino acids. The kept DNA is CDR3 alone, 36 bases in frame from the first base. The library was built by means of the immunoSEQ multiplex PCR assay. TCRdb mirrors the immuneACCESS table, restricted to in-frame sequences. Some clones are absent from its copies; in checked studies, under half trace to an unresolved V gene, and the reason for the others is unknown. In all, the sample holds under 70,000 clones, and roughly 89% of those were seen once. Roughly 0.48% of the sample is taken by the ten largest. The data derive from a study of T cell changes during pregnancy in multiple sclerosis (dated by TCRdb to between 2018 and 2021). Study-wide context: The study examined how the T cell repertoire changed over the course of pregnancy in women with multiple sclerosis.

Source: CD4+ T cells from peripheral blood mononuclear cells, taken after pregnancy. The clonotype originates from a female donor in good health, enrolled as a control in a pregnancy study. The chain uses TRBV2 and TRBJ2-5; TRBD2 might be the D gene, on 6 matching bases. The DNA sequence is TGTGCCAGCAGGGGAAGCGGGGAGACCCAGTACTTC. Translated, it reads CASRGSGETQYF.